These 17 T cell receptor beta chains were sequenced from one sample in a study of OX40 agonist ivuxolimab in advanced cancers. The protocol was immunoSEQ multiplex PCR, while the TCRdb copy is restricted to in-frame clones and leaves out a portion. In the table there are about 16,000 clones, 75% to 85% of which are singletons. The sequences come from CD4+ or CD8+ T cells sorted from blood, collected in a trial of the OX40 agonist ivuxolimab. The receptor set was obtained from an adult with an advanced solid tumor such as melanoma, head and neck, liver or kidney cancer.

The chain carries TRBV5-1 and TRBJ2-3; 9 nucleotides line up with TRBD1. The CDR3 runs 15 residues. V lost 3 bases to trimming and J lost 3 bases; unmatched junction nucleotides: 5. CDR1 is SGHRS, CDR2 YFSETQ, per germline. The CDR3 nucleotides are TGCGCCAGCAGCTCAGGACAGGGGCAGACAGATACGCAGTATTTT. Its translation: CASSSGQGQTDTQYF.

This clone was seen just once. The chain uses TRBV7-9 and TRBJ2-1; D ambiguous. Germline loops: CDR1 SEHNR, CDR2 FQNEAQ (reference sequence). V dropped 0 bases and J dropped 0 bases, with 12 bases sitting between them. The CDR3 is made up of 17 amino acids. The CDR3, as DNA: TGTGCCAGCAGCTTAGCCATAGGCACCCCCTCCTACAATGAGCAGTTCTTC. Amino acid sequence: CASSLAIGTPSYNEQFF.

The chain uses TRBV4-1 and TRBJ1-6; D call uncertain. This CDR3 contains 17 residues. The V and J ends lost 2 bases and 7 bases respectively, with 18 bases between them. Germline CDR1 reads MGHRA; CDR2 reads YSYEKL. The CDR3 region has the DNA TGCGCCAGCAGCCAATACCTCGCCGGGCTTGGAAATTCACCCCTCCACTTT. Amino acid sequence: CASSQYLAGLGNSPLHF.

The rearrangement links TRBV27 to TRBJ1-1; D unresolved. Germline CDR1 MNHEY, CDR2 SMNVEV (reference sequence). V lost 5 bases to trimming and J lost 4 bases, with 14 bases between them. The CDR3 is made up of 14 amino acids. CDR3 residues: CASSLIARGTEAFF. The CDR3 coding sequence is TGTGCCAGCAGTCTCATCGCGAGAGGCACTGAAGCTTTCTTT.

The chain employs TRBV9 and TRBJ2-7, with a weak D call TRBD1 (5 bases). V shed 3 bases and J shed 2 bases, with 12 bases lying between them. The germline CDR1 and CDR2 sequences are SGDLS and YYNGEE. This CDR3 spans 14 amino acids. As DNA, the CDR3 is TGTGCCAGCAGCGCAGACCAGGGCCCCTACGAGCAGTACTTC. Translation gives CASSADQGPYEQYF.

The DNA of the CDR3 is TGTGCCAGCAGCCACCTTGACGATCATAGGACAGTCTTTCTAGAACACAATGAGCAGTTCTTC. It yields the protein CASSHLDDHRTVFLEHNEQFF. The J gene is TRBJ2-1, the V gene TRBV14, with D possibly matching TRBD1 (6 bases). The CDR3 loop spans 21 amino acids. Trimming pared 3 bases from V and 5 bases from J, leaving 32 bases between. The germline V gene encodes CDR1 SGHDN and CDR2 FVKESK.

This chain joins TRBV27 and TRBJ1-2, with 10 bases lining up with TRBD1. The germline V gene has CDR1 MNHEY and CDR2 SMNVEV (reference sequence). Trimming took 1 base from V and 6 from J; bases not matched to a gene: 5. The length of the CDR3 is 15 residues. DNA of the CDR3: TGTGCCAGCAGTTTATTCCCCGGGACAGGGGATGGCTACACCTTC. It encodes CASSLFPGTGDGYTF.

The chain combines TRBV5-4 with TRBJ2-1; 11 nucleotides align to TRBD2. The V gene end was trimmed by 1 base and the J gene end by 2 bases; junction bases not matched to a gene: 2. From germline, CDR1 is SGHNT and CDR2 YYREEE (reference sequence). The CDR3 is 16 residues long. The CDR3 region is CASSLLLAGAYNEQFF. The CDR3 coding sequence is TGTGCCAGCAGCTTGTTACTAGCGGGGGCCTACAATGAGCAGTTCTTC.

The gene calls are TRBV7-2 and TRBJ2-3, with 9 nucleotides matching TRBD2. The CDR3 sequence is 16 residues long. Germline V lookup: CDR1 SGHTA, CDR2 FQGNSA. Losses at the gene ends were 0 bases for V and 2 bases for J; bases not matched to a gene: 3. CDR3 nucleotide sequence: TGTGCCAGCAGCTTAGCGCGGGGGGGATACACAGATACGCAGTATTTT. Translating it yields CASSLARGGYTDTQYF.

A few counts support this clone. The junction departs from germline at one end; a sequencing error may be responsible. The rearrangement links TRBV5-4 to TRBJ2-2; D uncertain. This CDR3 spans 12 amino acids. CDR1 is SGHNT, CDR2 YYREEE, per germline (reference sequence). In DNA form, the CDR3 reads TGCGCCAGCAGCCAAGGAACCGGGGAGCTGTTTTTT. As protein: CASSQGTGELFF.

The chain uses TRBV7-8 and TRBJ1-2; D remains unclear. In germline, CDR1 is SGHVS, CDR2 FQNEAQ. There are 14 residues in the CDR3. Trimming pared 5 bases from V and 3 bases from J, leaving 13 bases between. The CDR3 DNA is TGTGCCAGCAGCCCCGGAGGAGGCGACTATGGCTACACCTTC. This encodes CASSPGGGDYGYTF.

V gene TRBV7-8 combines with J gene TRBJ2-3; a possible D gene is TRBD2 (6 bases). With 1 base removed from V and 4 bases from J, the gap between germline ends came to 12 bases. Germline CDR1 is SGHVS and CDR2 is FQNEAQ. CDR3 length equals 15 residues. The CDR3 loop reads CASSLGPSASDTQYF. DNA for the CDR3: TGTGCCAGCAGCTTAGGCCCTAGCGCTTCAGATACGCAGTATTTT. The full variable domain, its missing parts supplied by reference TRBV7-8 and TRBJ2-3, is GAGVSQSPRYKVAKRGQDVALRCDPISGHVSLFWYQQALGQGPEFLTYFQNEAQLDKSGLPSDRFFAERPEGSVSTLKIQRTQQEDSAVYLCASSLGPSASDTQYFGPGTRLTVL.

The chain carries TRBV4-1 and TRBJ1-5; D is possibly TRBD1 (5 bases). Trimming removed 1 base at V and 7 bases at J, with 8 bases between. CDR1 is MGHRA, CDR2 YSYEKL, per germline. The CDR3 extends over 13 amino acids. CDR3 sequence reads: CASSQGRGQPQHF. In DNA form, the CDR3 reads TGCGCCAGCAGCCAAGGGAGGGGACAGCCCCAGCATTTT.

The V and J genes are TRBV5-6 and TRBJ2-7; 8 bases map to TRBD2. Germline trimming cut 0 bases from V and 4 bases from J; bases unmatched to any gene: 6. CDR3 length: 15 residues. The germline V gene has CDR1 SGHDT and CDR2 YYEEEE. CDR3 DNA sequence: TGTGCCAGCAGCTTGGTACTAGCGGAACTATACGAGCAGTACTTC. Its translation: CASSLVLAELYEQYF. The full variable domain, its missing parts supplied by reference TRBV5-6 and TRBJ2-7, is DAGVTQSPTHLIKTRGQQVTLRCSPKSGHDTVSWYQQALGQGPQFIFQYYEEEERQRGNFPDRFSGHQFPNYSSELNVNALLLGDSALYLCASSLVLAELYEQYFGPGTRLTVT.

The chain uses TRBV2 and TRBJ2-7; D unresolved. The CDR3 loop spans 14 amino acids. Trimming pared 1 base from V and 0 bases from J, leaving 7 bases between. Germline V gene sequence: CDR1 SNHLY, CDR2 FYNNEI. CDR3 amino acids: CASSEGGFSYEQYF. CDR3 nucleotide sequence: TGTGCCAGCAGTGAAGGAGGATTCTCCTACGAGCAGTACTTC.

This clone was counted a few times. The CDR3 coding sequence is TGCGCCAGCAGCTTAACAGGGGGTTCAAACTACGAGCAGTACTTC. Its translation: CASSLTGGSNYEQYF. The chain is built from TRBV4-3 and TRBJ2-7, with 8 bases that match TRBD1. The germline V gene has CDR1 LGHNA and CDR2 YSLEER. The CDR3 loop spans 15 amino acids. V trimming: 5 bases; J trimming: 3 bases; junction bases outside the gene matches: 9.

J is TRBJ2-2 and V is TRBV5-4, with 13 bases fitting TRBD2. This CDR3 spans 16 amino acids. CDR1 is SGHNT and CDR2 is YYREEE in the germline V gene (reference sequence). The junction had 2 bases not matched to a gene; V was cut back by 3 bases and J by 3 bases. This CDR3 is CASSYTSGGDTGELFF. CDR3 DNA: TGTGCCAGCAGCTATACTAGCGGGGGGGACACCGGGGAGCTGTTTTTT. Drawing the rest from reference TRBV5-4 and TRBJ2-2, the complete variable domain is ETGVTQSPTHLIKTRGQQVTLRCSSQSGHNTVSWYQQALGQGPQFIFQYYREEENGRGNFPPRFSGLQFPNYSSELNVNALELDDSALYLCASSYTSGGDTGELFFGEGSRLTVL.